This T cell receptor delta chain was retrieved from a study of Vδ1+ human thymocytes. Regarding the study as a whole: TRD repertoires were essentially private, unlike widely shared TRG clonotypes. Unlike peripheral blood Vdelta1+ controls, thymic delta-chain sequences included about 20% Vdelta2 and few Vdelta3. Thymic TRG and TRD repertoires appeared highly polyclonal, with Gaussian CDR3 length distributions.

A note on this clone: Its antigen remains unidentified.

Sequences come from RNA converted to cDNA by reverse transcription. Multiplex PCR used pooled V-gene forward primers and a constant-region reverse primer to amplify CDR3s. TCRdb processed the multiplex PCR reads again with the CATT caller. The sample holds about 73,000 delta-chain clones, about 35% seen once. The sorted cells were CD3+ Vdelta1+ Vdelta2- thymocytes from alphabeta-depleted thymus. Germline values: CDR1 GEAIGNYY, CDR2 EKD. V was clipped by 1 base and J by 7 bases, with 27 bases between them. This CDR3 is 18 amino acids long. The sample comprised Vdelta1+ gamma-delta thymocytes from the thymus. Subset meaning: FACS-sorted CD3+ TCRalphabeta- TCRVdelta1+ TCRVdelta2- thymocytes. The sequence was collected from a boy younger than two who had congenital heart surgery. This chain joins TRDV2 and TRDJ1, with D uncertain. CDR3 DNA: TGTGCCTGTGACACAGAGGGTTGTGGGCTACGCGGGTCAGTTAAACTCATCTTT. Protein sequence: CACDTEGCGLRGSVKLIF.